These 9 T cell receptor beta chains share one sample of origin, sequenced in a study of blood T cell repertoires in COVID-19. The table came from immunoSEQ multiplex PCR; TCRdb's copy has only in-frame clones and leaves some out. The table lists more than 15,000 clones, roughly 87% of them singletons. Input material: peripheral blood. The source of these receptors is a human donor with active COVID-19. The donor label of this sample is uncertain.

The chain uses TRBV2 and TRBJ2-6, with 7 bases matching TRBD2. Trimming at V came to 4 bases and at J to 0 bases, leaving 12 bases not matched to a gene. The CDR3 has 19 residues. Per the germline V gene, CDR1 is SNHLY and CDR2 is FYNNEI. CDR3 protein: CASSVVINSGYSGANVLTF. The CDR3, as DNA: TGTGCCAGCAGTGTAGTAATAAATAGCGGGTACTCTGGGGCCAACGTCCTGACTTTC.

The chain uses TRBV7-9 and TRBJ2-1, with D possibly being TRBD1 (7 bases). The CDR3 is made up of 15 amino acids. Trimming took 1 base from V and 4 from J, leaving 11 bases between them. Germline V gene lookup returns CDR1 SEHNR and CDR2 FQNEAQ (reference sequence). The CDR3 nucleotides are TGTGCCAGCAGCTTAGTGGCAGGGGGGTACAATGAGCAGTTCTTC. This gives the protein CASSLVAGGYNEQFF.

The gene calls are TRBV6-5 and TRBJ2-7; TRBD2 matches 10 bases. The CDR3 is 14 residues long. Germline-derived CDR1 and CDR2 are MNHEY and SVGAGI. V shed 5 bases, J shed 4 bases, and the junction held 5 bases outside the gene matches. CDR3 DNA: TGTGCCAGCAGTCCCCCTAGCGGGAGTTACGAGCAGTACTTC. Amino acids: CASSPPSGSYEQYF.

The rearrangement links TRBV23-1 to TRBJ2-6, with D uncertain. TRBV23-1 is placed among ORFs of uncertain function. This CDR3 spans 16 amino acids. Between the trimmed V and J ends, which lost 3 bases and 6 bases, there was a span of 15 bases. Here the CDR3 DNA reads TGCGCCAGCAGTCATCGGTCCCCTAGGAAGGCCAACGTCCTGACTTTC. Translated: CASSHRSPRKANVLTF.

This chain joins TRBV9 and TRBJ1-4; TRBD1 might be the D (5 bases). The CDR3 length is 15 residues. V was clipped by 0 bases and J by 7 bases, with 13 bases between them. The germline V gene has CDR1 SGDLS and CDR2 YYNGEE. Here the CDR3 reads CASSVVPSGGEKLFF. The CDR3 DNA reads TGTGCCAGCAGCGTAGTCCCCAGCGGGGGTGAAAAACTGTTTTTT.

This sequence joins TRBV3-1 (or the pseudogene TRBV3-2) and TRBJ1-6; D is possibly TRBD1 (5 bases). Germline CDR1 is LGHDT and CDR2 is YNNKEL (reference sequence). CDR3 length: 14 residues. The germline V and J ends were trimmed by 10 bases and 2 bases, with 12 bases remaining between them. This CDR3 reads CATAETAYNSPLHF. As DNA, the CDR3 is TGTGCCACGGCAGAGACAGCCTATAATTCACCCCTCCACTTT.

The J gene is TRBJ2-7, the V gene TRBV14; unclear D gene. Between the trimmed V and J ends, which lost 0 bases and 4 bases, there was a span of 4 bases. CDR3 length: 12 residues. Germline CDR1 SGHDN, CDR2 FVKESK. The CDR3 spells CASSQDRYEQYF. CDR3 DNA sequence: TGTGCCAGCAGCCAAGACCGGTACGAGCAGTACTTC.

This chain connects TRBV6-2 or TRBV6-3 to TRBJ2-7, with a weak D call TRBD2 (5 bases). Germline V gene sequence: CDR1 MNHEY, CDR2 SVGEGT. V lost 4 bases and J 1 base, leaving 14 bases between the germline ends. The CDR3 runs to 15 residues. The CDR3 nucleotides read TGTGCCAGCAGTTTGGTCGGGGAAATTTCCTACGAGCAGTACTTC. Its protein is CASSLVGEISYEQYF.

CDR3: CASSPSGLARTKQFF. The CDR3 region has the DNA TGTGCCAGCTCACCATCCGGCCTAGCGAGAACCAAACAGTTCTTC. The chain recombines TRBV18 with TRBJ2-1; TRBD2 is a possible D gene (6 bases). Trimming left V 2 bases short and J 13 bases short, with 21 bases between. The CDR3 has 15 residues. Germline V lookup: CDR1 KGHSH, CDR2 LQKENI. Drawing the rest from reference TRBV18 and TRBJ2-1, the complete variable domain is NAGVMQNPRHLVRRRGQEARLRCSPMKGHSHVYWYRQLPEEGLKFMVYLQKENIIDESGMPKERFSAEFPKEGPSILRIQQVVRGDSAAYFCASSPSGLARTKQFFGPGTRLTVL.